This TCR beta chain was identified in a study of cytomegalovirus exposure and HLA in healthy donors. Germline loops: CDR1 SNHLY, CDR2 FYNNEI. The CDR3 is 14 amino acids. Worth noting for this clone: Its specificity is not known. An end of the junction does not agree with germline; a read error may underlie this.

Primers for the PCR totalled 60 Vbeta and 13 Jbeta. As processed by the authors: Roughly 11 million shared chains were among 80 million or so unique TCR beta chains counted in a later analysis. Sequencing used immunoSEQ multiplex PCR; TCRdb keeps in-frame clones, though not all of them. The V and J calls and the clone size are those of that table, but D and trimming were determined from the DNA. Counted here are approximately 160,000 clones, over 70% occurring once; the ten biggest clones make up 1.3%. General study findings and limits: There were some public TCRs occurring in many donors, but most TCR sequences were rare. Investigators reported 150 to 200 TCR beta chains as tied to cytomegalovirus. V- and J-gene trimming of TCR beta was linked (in a later analysis) to a missense DCLRE1C variant.

V gene TRBV2 combines with J gene TRBJ2-2; 9 positions agree with TRBD2. Specimen: PBMCs. The sequence was collected from a man in his fifties in good health and CMV-seropositive. The DNA of the CDR3 is TGTGCCGGCAGCGGGGGGCCGGGCACCGGGGAGCTGTTTTTT. Translated: CAGSGGPGTGELFF.